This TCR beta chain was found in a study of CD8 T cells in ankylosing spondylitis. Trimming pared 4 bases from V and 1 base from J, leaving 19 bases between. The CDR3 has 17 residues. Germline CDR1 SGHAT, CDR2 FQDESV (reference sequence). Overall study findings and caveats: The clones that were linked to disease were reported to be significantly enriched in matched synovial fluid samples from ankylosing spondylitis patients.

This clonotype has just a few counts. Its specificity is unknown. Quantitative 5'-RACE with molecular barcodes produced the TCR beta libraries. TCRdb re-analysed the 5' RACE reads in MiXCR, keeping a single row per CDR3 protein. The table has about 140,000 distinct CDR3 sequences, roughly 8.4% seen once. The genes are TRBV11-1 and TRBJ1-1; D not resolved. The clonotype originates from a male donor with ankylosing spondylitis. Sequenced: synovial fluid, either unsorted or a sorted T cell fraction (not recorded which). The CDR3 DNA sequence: TGTGCCAGCAGCTACCGCTCGACAAGGCTTTCGAACACTGAAGCTTTCTTT. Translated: CASSYRSTRLSNTEAFF.